Listed below are T cell receptor beta chains from one sample, sequenced in a study of blood T cell repertoires in COVID-19. Clones were read by immunoSEQ multiplex PCR, and TCRdb kept only the in-frame ones, dropping some. The sample includes tens of thousands of clones, around 76% of them seen just once. The source material was peripheral blood. These receptors all come from a human donor in a cohort sampled during active COVID-19. Both conserved end residues are part of each CDR3. D genes are given only for firm matches. Size values are once, few and many counts, or a class for expanded clones, and some rows have none.

d_gene,j_gene,abundance,v_gene,CDR3aa,CDR3nt
-,TRBJ1-2,-,TRBV27,CASSSLGSYGYTF,TGTGCCAGCAGTTCCCTCGGGAGTTATGGCTACACCTTC
TRBD1,TRBJ1-1,-,TRBV18,CASSAVSGPGGEAFF,TGTGCCAGCTCAGCAGTTTCCGGTCCAGGGGGTGAAGCTTTCTTT
-,TRBJ1-5,-,TRBV4-2,CASSQPGSASQPQHF,TGTGCCAGCAGCCAGCCGGGGAGTGCCAGTCAGCCCCAGCATTTT
-,TRBJ1-2,-,TRBV6-2/TRBV6-3,CASSYPPSNYGYTF,TGTGCCAGCAGTTACCCTCCCAGTAACTATGGCTACACCTTC
-,TRBJ2-7,-,TRBV27,CASSQAQSYEQYF,TGTGCCAGCAGCCAAGCGCAGTCATACGAGCAGTACTTC
TRBD1,TRBJ2-7,few,TRBV18,CASSPNSGGEQYF,TGTGCCAGCTCACCAAATTCAGGGGGCGAGCAGTACTTC
TRBD1,TRBJ1-4,-,TRBV19,CASSGTETLPTNEKLFF,TGTGCCAGTAGTGGGACAGAAACTTTACCAACTAATGAAAAACTGTTTTTT
TRBD1,TRBJ1-2,-,TRBV19,CASQGSRGQGNYGYTF,TGTGCCAGCCAGGGCTCCAGGGGGCAAGGGAACTATGGCTACACCTTC
-,TRBJ1-6,-,TRBV19,CASRMGGGNSPLHF,TGTGCCAGTAGGATGGGGGGGGGTAATTCACCCCTCCACTTT
TRBD1,TRBJ1-1,-,TRBV9,CASSGGQERTEAFF,TGTGCCAGCAGCGGGGGACAGGAGAGAACTGAAGCTTTCTTT
-,TRBJ2-7,once,TRBV30,CAWSVGRKGGGVEQYF,TGTGCCTGGAGTGTAGGCAGAAAAGGGGGGGGAGTGGAGCAGTACTTC
TRBD1,TRBJ1-1,few,TRBV10-3,CAISDLQTGLDTEAFF,TGTGCCATCAGTGACCTCCAGACAGGGCTCGACACTGAAGCTTTCTTT
TRBD1,TRBJ2-3,-,TRBV5-1,CASSLGQGRGTDTQYF,TGCGCCAGCAGCTTAGGACAGGGACGTGGTACAGATACGCAGTATTTT
TRBD1,TRBJ2-5,-,TRBV7-9,CASSRDRGSETQYF,TGTGCCAGCAGCAGGGACAGGGGGTCAGAGACCCAGTACTTC
-,TRBJ2-6,-,TRBV5-1,CASSPNPQGSGANVLTF,TGCGCCAGCAGCCCAAACCCGCAGGGTTCTGGGGCCAACGTCCTGACTTTC
-,TRBJ1-1,-,TRBV10-3,CAISGGGRGGTEAFF,TGTGCCATCAGTGGGGGGGGAAGGGGAGGTACTGAAGCTTTCTTT
TRBD2,TRBJ2-5,-,TRBV6-4,CARGLEPQETQYF,TGTGCCAGAGGACTAGAACCACAAGAGACCCAGTACTTC
TRBD1,TRBJ2-7,-,TRBV7-2,CASSLVGQGAYEQYF,TGTGCCAGCAGCTTAGTGGGACAGGGGGCCTACGAGCAGTACTTC
-,TRBJ2-1,-,TRBV7-9,CASSPGGSNEQFF,TGTGCCAGCAGCCCCGGAGGCTCCAATGAGCAGTTCTTC
TRBD1,TRBJ1-2,-,TRBV18,CASSLSTGFGYGYTF,TGTGCCAGCTCATTATCGACAGGGTTTGGCTATGGCTACACCTTC
-,TRBJ2-5,-,TRBV24-1,CATSDSAGGETQYF,TGTGCCACCAGTGATAGTGCAGGGGGGGAGACCCAGTACTTC
TRBD2,TRBJ2-7,-,TRBV7-8,CASSLSGGRNYEQYF,TGTGCCAGCAGCTTGAGCGGGGGCCGGAACTACGAGCAGTACTTC
TRBD2,TRBJ2-5,-,TRBV5-1,CASSLLAGNQETQYF,TGCGCCAGCAGCTTGTTAGCGGGGAACCAAGAGACCCAGTACTTC